These T cell receptor beta chains were read from a single sample in a study of blood T cell repertoires in COVID-19. Profiled with immunoSEQ multiplex PCR; TCRdb holds only in-frame clones, not every one. The sample lists roughly 250,000 clones, around 84% occurring once. Sequenced sample: PBMCs or T cells enriched from blood (not recorded which). The receptor source for this set is a woman in her forties or fifties who had recovered from COVID-19. CDR3s include the opening cysteine and the closing phenylalanine or tryptophan. The order of the fields is clone size, D gene, J gene, V gene, CDR3 DNA, CDR3 protein. D genes are given only for firm matches. Size is omitted from some rows. Given values are once, few, many or a class for expanded clones.

once | - | TRBJ1-5 | TRBV6-4 | TGTGCCCCGAGAAGAAACAGGACAATTCAGCCCCAGCATTTT | CAPRRNRTIQPQHF
- | - | TRBJ2-2 | TRBV9 | TGTGCCAGCAGCGTAGCTGCGGGGGCGCAGACCGGGGAGCTGTTTTTT | CASSVAAGAQTGELFF
once | - | TRBJ1-3 | TRBV7-2 | TGTGCCAGCAGCTTAGTTGGACAACCTCGAAACACCATATATTTT | CASSLVGQPRNTIYF
- | - | TRBJ2-1 | TRBV4-3 | TGCGCCAGCAGCCAAGAGAGGTATGTGGGCAATGAGCAGTTCTTC | CASSQERYVGNEQFF
- | TRBD1 | TRBJ1-2 | TRBV5-1 | TGCGCCAGCAGCCTTACGACAGGGGGCGAAGGTGGCTACACCTTC | CASSLTTGGEGGYTF
- | - | TRBJ1-5 | TRBV2 | TGTGCCAGCAGTGAGGCGGAAAGAAATCAGCCCCAGCATTTT | CASSEAERNQPQHF
few | - | TRBJ2-7 | TRBV18 | TGTGCCAGCTCACCACTCCCAGGGACTTCGTCCTACGAGCAGTACTTC | CASSPLPGTSSYEQYF
- | TRBD1 | TRBJ2-5 | TRBV19 | TGTGCCAGTAGTGGACCGGGACAGCAAGAGACCCAGTACTTC | CASSGPGQQETQYF
- | - | TRBJ1-1 | TRBV9 | TGTGCCAGCAGCCCCCAGGGTAGGGACACTGAAGCTTTCTTT | CASSPQGRDTEAFF
- | TRBD2 | TRBJ2-2 | TRBV6-5 | TGTGCCAGCAGTCGGACTAGCGGGTTCGCCGGGGAGCTGTTTTTT | CASSRTSGFAGELFF
- | TRBD2 | TRBJ2-7 | TRBV29-1 | TGCAGCGTCTCCGGGACTAGCGGGATAGGCTACGAGCAGTACTTC | CSVSGTSGIGYEQYF
- | - | TRBJ1-4 | TRBV18 | TGTGCCAGCTCACCCTTGGGAGGGGCCCAGGAAAAACTGTTTTTT | CASSPLGGAQEKLFF
- | TRBD1 | TRBJ1-3 | TRBV6-5 | TGTGCCAGCAGCCTCGGACAGGGACCACGAAACACCATATATTTT | CASSLGQGPRNTIYF
- | - | TRBJ1-2 | TRBV28 | TGTGCCAGCACCTCCACGAGAGGAAGCTATGGCTACACCTTC | CASTSTRGSYGYTF
- | TRBD1 | TRBJ1-2 | TRBV9 | TGTGCCAGCAGCGCATCGACAGGGGGTTCCTATGGCTACACCTTC | CASSASTGGSYGYTF
- | TRBD2 | TRBJ2-5 | TRBV5-4 | TGTGCCAGCAGCTTTGGACGGGAGGCCGGGAAGACCCAGTACTTC | CASSFGREAGKTQYF
once | - | TRBJ2-7 | TRBV29-1 | TGCAGCGCCCAGGCCACCTACGAGCAGTACTTC | CSAQATYEQYF
- | TRBD1 | TRBJ1-2 | TRBV7-2 | TGTGCCTCTACCCCCGGGACAGGGGGCCTCTCTAACTATGGCTACACCTTC | CASTPGTGGLSNYGYTF
- | TRBD1 | TRBJ1-5 | TRBV28 | TGTGCCAGCAGTCGAGGGGGCGCGGGGTTCGGACAGCCCCAGCATTTT | CASSRGGAGFGQPQHF
- | - | TRBJ1-4 | TRBV15 | TGTGCCACCAGCTGGCAGGGCGAGAAACTGTTTTTT | CATSWQGEKLFF
- | - | TRBJ2-1 | TRBV7-3 | TGTGCCAGCAGCCGGAGCTCCTACAATGAGCAGTTCTTC | CASSRSSYNEQFF
- | TRBD1 | TRBJ1-2 | TRBV19 | TGTGTCAGCAAAAGGGACAGGGTTGACTATGGCTACACCTTC | CVSKRDRVDYGYTF